This T cell receptor beta chain was documented in a study of tumor-infiltrating lymphocytes in glioblastoma multiforme. Note on this clonotype: Its antigen remains unknown. The junction departs from the called germline gene at one end, perhaps through a read error.

This CDR3 spans 15 amino acids. The germline V gene encodes CDR1 SGHAT and CDR2 FQNNGV. Study findings and constraints: Functional subtype sorting of these T cells was not performed.

TCRB libraries came from RNA via three nested multiplex PCR rounds. TCRB-specific cDNA synthesis used 0.4 to 0.65 ug of total RNA. TCRdb processed the multiplex PCR reads anew with MiXCR; each CDR3 protein has one entry. The table lists approximately 20,000 distinct CDR3 sequences, 60% to 80% of them singletons. The sample taken for sequencing was peripheral blood. The sequence came from a male donor with glioblastoma. The chain is built from TRBV11-2 and TRBJ2-1; D unresolved. This chain's CDR3 is CACSSRCVNYNEQFF. The DNA of the CDR3 is TGTGCCTGCAGCTCCAGGTGCGTAAATTACAATGAGCAGTTTTTC.